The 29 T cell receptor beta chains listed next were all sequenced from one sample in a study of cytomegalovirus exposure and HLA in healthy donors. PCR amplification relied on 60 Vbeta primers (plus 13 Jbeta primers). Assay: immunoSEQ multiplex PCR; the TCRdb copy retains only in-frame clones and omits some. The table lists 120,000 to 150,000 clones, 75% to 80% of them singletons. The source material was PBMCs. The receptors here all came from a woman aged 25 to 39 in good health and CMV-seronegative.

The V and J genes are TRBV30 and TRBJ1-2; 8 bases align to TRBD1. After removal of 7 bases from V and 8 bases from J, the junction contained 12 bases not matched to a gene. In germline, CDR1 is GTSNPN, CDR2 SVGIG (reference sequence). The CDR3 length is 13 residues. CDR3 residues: CAFSIRGLGGYTF. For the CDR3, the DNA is TGTGCCTTTTCAATCAGGGGGCTGGGAGGCTACACCTTC.

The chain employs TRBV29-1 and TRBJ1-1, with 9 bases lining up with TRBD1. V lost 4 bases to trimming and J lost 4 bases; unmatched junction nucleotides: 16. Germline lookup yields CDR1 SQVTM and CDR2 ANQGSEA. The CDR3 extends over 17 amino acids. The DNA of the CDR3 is TGCAGCGTTGCGGAACGGACAGGGGACTTGGGGACCACTGAAGCTTTCTTT. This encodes CSVAERTGDLGTTEAFF.

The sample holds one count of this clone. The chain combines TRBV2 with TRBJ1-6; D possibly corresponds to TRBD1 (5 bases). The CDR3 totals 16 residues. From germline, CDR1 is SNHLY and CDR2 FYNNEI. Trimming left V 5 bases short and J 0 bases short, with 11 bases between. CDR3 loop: CASSPSGVSYNSPLHF. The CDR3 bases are TGTGCCAGCAGTCCGTCGGGGGTCTCCTATAATTCACCCCTCCACTTT.

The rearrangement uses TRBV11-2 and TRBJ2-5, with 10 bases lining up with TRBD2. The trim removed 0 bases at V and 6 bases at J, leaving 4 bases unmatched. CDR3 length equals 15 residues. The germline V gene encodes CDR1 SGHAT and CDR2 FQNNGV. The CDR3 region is CASSLEERGGKTQYF. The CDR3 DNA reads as TGTGCCAGCAGCTTAGAGGAGCGGGGGGGTAAGACCCAGTACTTC.

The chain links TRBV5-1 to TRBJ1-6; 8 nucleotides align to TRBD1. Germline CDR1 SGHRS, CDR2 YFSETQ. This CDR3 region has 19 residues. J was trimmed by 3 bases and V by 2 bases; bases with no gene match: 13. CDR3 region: CASSFGLGTGRGYNSPLHF. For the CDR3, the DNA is TGCGCCAGCAGCTTTGGCCTTGGGACAGGTCGCGGCTATAATTCACCCCTCCACTTT.

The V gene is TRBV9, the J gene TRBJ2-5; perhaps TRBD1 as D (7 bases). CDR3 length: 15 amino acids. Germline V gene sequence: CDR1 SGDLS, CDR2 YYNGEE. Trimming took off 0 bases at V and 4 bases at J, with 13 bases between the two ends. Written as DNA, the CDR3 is TGTGCCAGCAGCGTAGGAGGAGGGGGCCGAGAGACCCAGTACTTC. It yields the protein CASSVGGGGRETQYF.

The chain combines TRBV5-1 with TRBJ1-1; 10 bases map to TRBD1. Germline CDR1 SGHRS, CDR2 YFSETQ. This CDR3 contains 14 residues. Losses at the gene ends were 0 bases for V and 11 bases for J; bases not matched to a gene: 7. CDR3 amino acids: CASSLGGTGVEAFF. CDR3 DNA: TGCGCCAGCAGCTTGGGGGGGACAGGGGTCGAGGCTTTCTTT. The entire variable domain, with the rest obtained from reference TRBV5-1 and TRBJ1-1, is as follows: KAGVTQTPRYLIKTRGQQVTLSCSPISGHRSVSWYQQTPGQGLQFLFEYFSETQRNKGNFPGRFSGRQFSNSRSEMNVSTLELGDSALYLCASSLGGTGVEAFFGQGTRLTVV.

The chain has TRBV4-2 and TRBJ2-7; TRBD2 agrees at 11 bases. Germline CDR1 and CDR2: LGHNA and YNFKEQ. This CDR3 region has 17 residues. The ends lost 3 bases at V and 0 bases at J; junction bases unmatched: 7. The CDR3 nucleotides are TGTGCCAGCAGCCACCTAGGGACTAGCGGTAGCTCCTACGAGCAGTACTTC. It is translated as CASSHLGTSGSSYEQYF.

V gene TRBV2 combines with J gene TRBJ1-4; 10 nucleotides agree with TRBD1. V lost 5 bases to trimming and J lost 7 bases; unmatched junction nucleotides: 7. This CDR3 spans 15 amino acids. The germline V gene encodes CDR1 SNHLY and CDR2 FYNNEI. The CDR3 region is CASSPDRGKGEKLFF. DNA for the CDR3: TGTGCCAGCAGTCCGGACAGGGGGAAGGGTGAAAAACTGTTTTTT.

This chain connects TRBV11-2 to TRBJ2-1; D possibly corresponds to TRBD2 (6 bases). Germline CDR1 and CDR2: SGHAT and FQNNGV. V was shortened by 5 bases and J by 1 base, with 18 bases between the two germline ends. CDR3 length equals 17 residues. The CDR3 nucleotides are TGTGCCAGCAGCCCGCGGACCGGGGGATGGTCCTACAATGAGCAGTTCTTC. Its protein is CASSPRTGGWSYNEQFF.

CDR3 sequence reads: CASSLVEASQIYF. CDR3 nucleotide sequence: TGTGCCAGCAGCTTAGTAGAGGCCAGCCAGATATATTTT. The chain links TRBV7-8 to TRBJ1-3; D ambiguous. With 1 base removed from V and 13 bases from J, the gap between germline ends came to 14 bases. CDR3 length: 13 residues. Germline assignment: CDR1 SGHVS and CDR2 FQNEAQ.

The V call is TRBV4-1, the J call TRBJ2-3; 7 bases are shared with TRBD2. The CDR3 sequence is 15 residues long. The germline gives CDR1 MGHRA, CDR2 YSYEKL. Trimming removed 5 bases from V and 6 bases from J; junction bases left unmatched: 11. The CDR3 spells CASSATSAPGDTQYF. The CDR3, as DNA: TGCGCCAGCAGCGCCACTAGCGCCCCTGGGGATACGCAGTATTTT.

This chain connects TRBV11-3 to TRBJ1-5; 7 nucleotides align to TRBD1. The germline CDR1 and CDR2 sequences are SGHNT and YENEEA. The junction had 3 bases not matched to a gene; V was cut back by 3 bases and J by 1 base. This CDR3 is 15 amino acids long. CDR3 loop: CASSFTGASNQPQHF. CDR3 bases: TGTGCCAGCAGCTTCACAGGGGCGAGCAATCAGCCCCAGCATTTT.

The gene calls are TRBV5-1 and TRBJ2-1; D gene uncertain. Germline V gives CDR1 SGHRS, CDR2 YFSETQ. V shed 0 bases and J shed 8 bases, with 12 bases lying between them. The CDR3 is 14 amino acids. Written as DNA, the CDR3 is TGCGCCAGCAGCTTGGCCCGGTTGATTGATGAGCAGTTCTTC. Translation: CASSLARLIDEQFF.

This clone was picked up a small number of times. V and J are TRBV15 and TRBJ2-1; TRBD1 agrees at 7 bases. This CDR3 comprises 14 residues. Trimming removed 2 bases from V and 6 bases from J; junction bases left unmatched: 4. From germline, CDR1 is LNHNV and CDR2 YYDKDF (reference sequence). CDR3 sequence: CATSRSRQGNEQFF. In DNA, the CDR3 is TGTGCCACCAGCAGATCTCGACAGGGCAATGAGCAGTTCTTC.

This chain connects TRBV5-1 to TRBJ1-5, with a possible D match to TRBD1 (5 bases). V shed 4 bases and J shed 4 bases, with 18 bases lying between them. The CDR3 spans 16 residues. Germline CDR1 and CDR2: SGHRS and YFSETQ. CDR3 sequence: CASSITPGTPNQPQHF. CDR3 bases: TGCGCCAGCAGCATTACCCCCGGGACTCCGAATCAGCCCCAGCATTTT.

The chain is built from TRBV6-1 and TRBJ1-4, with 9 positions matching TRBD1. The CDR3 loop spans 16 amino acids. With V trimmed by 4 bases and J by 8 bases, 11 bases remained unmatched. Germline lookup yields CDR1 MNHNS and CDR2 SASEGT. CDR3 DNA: TGTGCCAGCAGTGTTTCCTGGGGACAGGGACAAGAAAAACTGTTTTTT. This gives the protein CASSVSWGQGQEKLFF.

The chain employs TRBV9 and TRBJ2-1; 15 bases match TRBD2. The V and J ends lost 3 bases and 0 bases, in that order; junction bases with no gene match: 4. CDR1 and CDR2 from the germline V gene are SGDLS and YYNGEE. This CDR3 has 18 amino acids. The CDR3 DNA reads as TGTGCCAGCAGCGGCGGGACTAGCGGGGGGAGCTCCTACAATGAGCAGTTCTTC. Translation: CASSGGTSGGSSYNEQFF.

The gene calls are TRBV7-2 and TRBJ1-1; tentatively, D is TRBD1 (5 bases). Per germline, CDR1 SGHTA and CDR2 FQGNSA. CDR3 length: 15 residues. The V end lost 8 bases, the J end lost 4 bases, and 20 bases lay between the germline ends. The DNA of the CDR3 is TGTGCCAGCTCGAATCGGGGGGGGGAGGGCACTGAAGCTTTCTTT. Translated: CASSNRGGEGTEAFF.

CDR3 loop: CASSVATGRGENEQYF. The CDR3 nucleotides read TGTGCCAGCAGCGTAGCTACCGGGCGGGGGGAAAACGAGCAGTACTTC. The rearrangement joins TRBV9 to TRBJ2-7; 8 bases map to TRBD2. The germline V gene has CDR1 SGDLS and CDR2 YYNGEE. V lost 0 bases to trimming and J lost 5 bases; unmatched junction nucleotides: 10. The length of the CDR3 is 16 residues.

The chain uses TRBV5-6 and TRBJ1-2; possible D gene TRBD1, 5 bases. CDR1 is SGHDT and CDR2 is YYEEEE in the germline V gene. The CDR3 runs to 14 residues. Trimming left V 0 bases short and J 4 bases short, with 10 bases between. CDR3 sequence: CASSLVAGTYGYTF. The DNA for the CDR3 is TGTGCCAGCAGCTTGGTGGCGGGGACCTATGGCTACACCTTC.

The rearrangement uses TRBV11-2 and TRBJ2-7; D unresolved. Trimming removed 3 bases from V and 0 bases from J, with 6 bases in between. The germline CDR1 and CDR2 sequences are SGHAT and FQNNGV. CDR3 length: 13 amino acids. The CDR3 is CASSFYGSYEQYF. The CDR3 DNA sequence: TGTGCCAGCAGCTTTTACGGCTCCTACGAGCAGTACTTC.

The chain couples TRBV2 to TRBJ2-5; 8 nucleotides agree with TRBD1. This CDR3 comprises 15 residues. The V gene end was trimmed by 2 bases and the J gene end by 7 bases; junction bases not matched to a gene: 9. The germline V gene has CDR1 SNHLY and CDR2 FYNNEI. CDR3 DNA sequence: TGTGCCAGCAGTGAACTCACAGGGGGAGCAAGGACCCAGTACTTC. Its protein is CASSELTGGARTQYF.

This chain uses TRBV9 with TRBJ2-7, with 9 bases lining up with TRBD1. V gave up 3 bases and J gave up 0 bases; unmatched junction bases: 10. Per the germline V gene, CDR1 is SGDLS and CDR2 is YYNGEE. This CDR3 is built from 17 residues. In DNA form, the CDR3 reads TGTGCCAGCAGCGCAAGTTATGGGGGACAGGGCTCCTACGAGCAGTACTTC. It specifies CASSASYGGQGSYEQYF.

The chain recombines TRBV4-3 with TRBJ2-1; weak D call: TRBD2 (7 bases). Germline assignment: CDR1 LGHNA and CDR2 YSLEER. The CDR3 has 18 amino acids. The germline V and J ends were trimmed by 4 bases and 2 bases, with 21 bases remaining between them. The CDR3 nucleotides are TGCGCCAGCAGCCGCGATCTAAAAGGGGGGGAAGCCTACAATGAGCAGTTCTTC. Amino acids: CASSRDLKGGEAYNEQFF.

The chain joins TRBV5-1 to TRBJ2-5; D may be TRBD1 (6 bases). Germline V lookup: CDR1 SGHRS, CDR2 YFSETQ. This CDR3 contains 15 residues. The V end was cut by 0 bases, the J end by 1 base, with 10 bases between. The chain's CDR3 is CASSLVGGTQETQYF. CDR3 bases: TGCGCCAGCAGCTTGGTAGGGGGAACCCAAGAGACCCAGTACTTC.

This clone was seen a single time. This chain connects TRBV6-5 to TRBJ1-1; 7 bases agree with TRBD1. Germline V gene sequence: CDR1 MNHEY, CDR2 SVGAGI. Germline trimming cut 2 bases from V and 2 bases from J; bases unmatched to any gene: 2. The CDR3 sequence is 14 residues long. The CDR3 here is CASSYDRANTEAFF. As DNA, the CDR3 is TGTGCCAGCAGTTACGACAGGGCCAACACTGAAGCTTTCTTT.

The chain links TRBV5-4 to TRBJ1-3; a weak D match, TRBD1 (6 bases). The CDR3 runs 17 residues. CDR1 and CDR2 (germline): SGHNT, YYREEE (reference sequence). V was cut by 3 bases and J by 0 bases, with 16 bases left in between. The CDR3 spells CASSSGGGGPSGNTIYF. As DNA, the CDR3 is TGTGCCAGCAGCTCCGGGGGAGGGGGGCCCTCTGGAAACACCATATATTTT.

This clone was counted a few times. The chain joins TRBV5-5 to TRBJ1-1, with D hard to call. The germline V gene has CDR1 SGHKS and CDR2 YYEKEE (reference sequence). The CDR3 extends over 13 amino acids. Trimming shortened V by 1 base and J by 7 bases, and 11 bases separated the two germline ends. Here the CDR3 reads CASSLSLEVEAFF. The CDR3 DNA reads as TGTGCCAGCAGCTTGTCTTTGGAGGTTGAAGCTTTCTTT.